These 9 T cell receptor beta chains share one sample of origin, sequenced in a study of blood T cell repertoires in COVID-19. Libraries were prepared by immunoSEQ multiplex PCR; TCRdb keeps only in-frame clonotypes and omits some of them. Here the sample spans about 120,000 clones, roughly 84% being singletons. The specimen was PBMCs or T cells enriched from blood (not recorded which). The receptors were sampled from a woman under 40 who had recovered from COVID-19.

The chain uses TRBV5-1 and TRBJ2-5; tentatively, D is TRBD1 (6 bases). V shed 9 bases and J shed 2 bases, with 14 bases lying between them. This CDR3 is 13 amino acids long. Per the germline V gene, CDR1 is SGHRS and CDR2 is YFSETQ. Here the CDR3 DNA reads TGCGCCACCTCCAGAGGGGGACAAGAGACCCAGTACTTC. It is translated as CATSRGGQETQYF.

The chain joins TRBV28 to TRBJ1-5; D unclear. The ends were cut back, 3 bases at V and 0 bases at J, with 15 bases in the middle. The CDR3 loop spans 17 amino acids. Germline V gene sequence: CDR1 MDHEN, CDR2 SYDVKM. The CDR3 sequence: CASSLRRERYSNQPQHF. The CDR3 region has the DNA TGTGCCAGCAGTTTGCGACGGGAGAGGTATAGCAATCAGCCCCAGCATTTT.

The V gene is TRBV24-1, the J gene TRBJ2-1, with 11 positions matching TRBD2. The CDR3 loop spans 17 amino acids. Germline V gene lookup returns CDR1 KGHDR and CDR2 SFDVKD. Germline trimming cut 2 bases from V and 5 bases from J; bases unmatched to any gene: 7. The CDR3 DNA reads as TGTGCCACCAGTGATTCCCGCCCTAGCGGGAGGAACAATGAGCAGTTCTTC. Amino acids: CATSDSRPSGRNNEQFF.

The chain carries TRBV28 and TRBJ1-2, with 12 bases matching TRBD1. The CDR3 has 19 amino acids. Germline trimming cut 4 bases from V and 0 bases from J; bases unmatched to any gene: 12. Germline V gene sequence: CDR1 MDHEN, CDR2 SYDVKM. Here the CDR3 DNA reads TGTGCCAGCAGTTCCCATTTGGGGACAGGGGGCAAGGCTAACTATGGCTACACCTTC. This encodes CASSSHLGTGGKANYGYTF.

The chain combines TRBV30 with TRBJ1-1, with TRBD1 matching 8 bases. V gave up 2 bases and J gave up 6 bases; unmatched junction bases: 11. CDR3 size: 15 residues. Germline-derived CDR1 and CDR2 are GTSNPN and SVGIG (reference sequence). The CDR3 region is CAWSIKDRELSEAFF. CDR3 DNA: TGTGCCTGGAGTATAAAGGACAGGGAATTGTCTGAAGCTTTCTTT.

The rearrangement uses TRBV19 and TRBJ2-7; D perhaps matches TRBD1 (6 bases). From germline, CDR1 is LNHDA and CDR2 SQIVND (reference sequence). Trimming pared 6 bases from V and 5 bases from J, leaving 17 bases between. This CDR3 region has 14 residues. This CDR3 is CASRGPGARDEQYF. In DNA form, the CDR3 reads TGTGCCAGTAGGGGTCCAGGGGCTCGGGACGAGCAGTACTTC.

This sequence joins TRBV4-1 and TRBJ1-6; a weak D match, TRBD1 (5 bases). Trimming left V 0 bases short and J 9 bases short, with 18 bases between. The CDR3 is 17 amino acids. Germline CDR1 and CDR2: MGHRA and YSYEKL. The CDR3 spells CASSQEGGVGRPSPLHF. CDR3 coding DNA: TGCGCCAGCAGCCAAGAGGGGGGGGTCGGACGGCCTTCACCCCTCCACTTT.

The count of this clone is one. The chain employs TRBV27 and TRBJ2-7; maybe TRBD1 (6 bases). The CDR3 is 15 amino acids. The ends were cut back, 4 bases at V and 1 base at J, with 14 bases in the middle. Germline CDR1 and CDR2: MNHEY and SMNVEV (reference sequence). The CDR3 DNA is TGTGCCAGCAGTTACGGGACAACCGATTCCTACGAGCAGTACTTC. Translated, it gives CASSYGTTDSYEQYF.

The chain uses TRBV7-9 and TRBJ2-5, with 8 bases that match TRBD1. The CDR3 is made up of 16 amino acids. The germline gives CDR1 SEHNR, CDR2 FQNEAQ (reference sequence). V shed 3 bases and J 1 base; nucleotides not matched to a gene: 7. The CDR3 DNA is TGTGCCAGCAGCTTGGTTGACGACAGGGGCCAAGAGACCCAGTACTTC. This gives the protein CASSLVDDRGQETQYF.